The TCR beta chain described here comes from a study of cytomegalovirus exposure and HLA in healthy donors. Study outcomes and limitations: Published work reported that the classifier diagnosed cytomegalovirus status with high specificity and sensitivity. Associated with cytomegalovirus, according to the listing, were 164 TCR beta chains. One later analysis, an examination of the 120 validation repertoires, found that first-cohort TCR clusters tended to co-occur in them.

To note about this clone: What it recognizes is unknown.

The protocol was immunoSEQ multiplex PCR, while the TCRdb copy is restricted to in-frame clones and leaves out a portion. This sample has tens of thousands of clones, with around 92% found just once. Trimming removed 4 bases at V and 6 bases at J, with 20 bases between. The CDR3 has 16 residues. The donors were members of the roughly 120-subject validation cohort (separate from the approximately 730-subject first cohort). V usage is TRBV5-3 and J usage is TRBJ2-4; tentative D call: TRBD2 (6 bases). TRBV5-3 counts as an open reading frame of uncertain function. The material sequenced was PBMCs. This receptor was taken from a young woman in good health and CMV-seronegative. DNA of the CDR3: TGTGCCAGAAGCCGTCCGGGAGTAGATGTCATAAACATTCAGTACTTC. This encodes CARSRPGVDVINIQYF.